Here is one T cell receptor (beta chain) with its context. These data originate in a study of cytomegalovirus exposure and HLA in healthy donors. About the study: Among the roughly 380 donors who were genotyped, over 70% fell in the genetic ancestry cluster that is associated with self-reported Caucasian donors.

Losses at the gene ends were 4 bases for V and 0 bases for J; bases not matched to a gene: 1. CDR3 size: 15 residues. Germline V gene data show CDR1 as MNHNS and CDR2 as SASEGT. The study ran its PCR with 60 Vbeta and 13 Jbeta primers. Using immunoSEQ multiplex PCR, the repertoire was profiled, and TCRdb retains in-frame clones only, with some absent. In the table there are under 200,000 clones, roughly 78% of which are singletons. The sample consisted of PBMCs. The clonotype comes from a man between 35 and 55 years old in good health and CMV-seronegative. J is TRBJ2-7 and V is TRBV6-1, with 12 bases that match TRBD2. The CDR3 bases are TGTGCCAGCAGTGGACTAGCGGGAGCCTCCTACGAGCAGTACTTC. It specifies CASSGLAGASYEQYF.